One sample yielded the 14 T cell receptor beta chains listed below, sequenced in a study of T-cell reconstitution after alpha-beta-depleted transplantation in children. TCRbeta library preparation incorporated unique molecular identifiers. TCRdb re-analysed the PCR reads in MiXCR, keeping a single row per CDR3 protein. The table shows approximately 300,000 distinct CDR3 sequences, with about 9.9% occurring only once. Source: peripheral blood, taken 180 days after TCRalphabeta/CD19-depleted stem cell transplant. The receptors come from a male patient aged 2-10 years who had a stem cell transplant for chronic granulomatous disease, so the T cells may come from the graft donor.

V gene TRBV14 combines with J gene TRBJ2-7; possibly TRBD1 for D (5 bases). Germline V lookup: CDR1 SGHDN, CDR2 FVKESK. V was pared by 0 bases and J by 2 bases, with 14 bases between. The CDR3 sequence is 16 residues long. The CDR3 DNA sequence: TGTGCCAGCAGCCAAGACTTTTCGACAGTTACCTACGAGCAGTACTTC. It is translated as CASSQDFSTVTYEQYF.

This clonotype was detected ten times or more. The V gene is TRBV29-1, the J gene TRBJ2-7, with D possibly matching TRBD2 (5 bases). This CDR3 contains 11 residues. Per germline, CDR1 SQVTM and CDR2 ANQGSEA. Trimming removed 6 bases at V and 3 bases at J, with 9 bases between. CDR3: CSVGENYEQYF. The DNA of the CDR3 is TGCAGCGTCGGGGAGAACTACGAGCAGTACTTC.

In this sample, this clonotype turned up many times. The chain links TRBV20-1 to TRBJ2-1; D gene uncertain. The CDR3 totals 12 residues. CDR1 and CDR2 (germline): DFQATT, SNEGSKA (reference sequence). The V end was cut by 6 bases, the J end by 6 bases, with 12 bases between. The CDR3 bases are TGCAGTGCGAGAAAGGGTCCCAATGAGCAGTTCTTC. Protein sequence: CSARKGPNEQFF.

In this sample, this clonotype turned up many times. The rearrangement links TRBV2 to TRBJ2-1; 8 bases match TRBD2. The CDR3 contains 18 residues. Looked up from germline, CDR1 is SNHLY and CDR2 is FYNNEI. After removal of 0 bases from V and 3 bases from J, the junction contained 10 bases not matched to a gene. CDR3 residues: CASSEAQLAEVLYNEQFF. The CDR3 DNA sequence: TGTGCCAGCAGTGAAGCGCAACTAGCGGAAGTCCTCTACAATGAGCAGTTCTTC. The whole variable domain, remainder taken from reference TRBV2 and TRBJ2-1, is EPEVTQTPSHQVTQMGQEVILRCVPISNHLYFYWYRQILGQKVEFLVSFYNNEISEKSEIFDDQFSVERPDGSNFTLKIRSTKLEDSAMYFCASSEAQLAEVLYNEQFFGPGTRLTVL.

There are many counts of this clonotype. The rearrangement links TRBV29-1 to TRBJ2-1; D is possibly TRBD1 (6 bases). Germline CDR1 is SQVTM and CDR2 is ANQGSEA. The CDR3 has 19 residues. V was trimmed by 7 bases and J by 0 bases, leaving 28 bases between them. The CDR3 DNA is TGCAGCGCCCCTAGCCAAACAGGGAGAGAGGGATACTCCTACAATGAGCAGTTCTTC. As protein: CSAPSQTGREGYSYNEQFF.

This clonotype was observed at least ten times. The rearrangement links TRBV11-2 to TRBJ2-3; no firm D call. Germline V lookup: CDR1 SGHAT, CDR2 FQNNGV. Deletions cut 3 bases from V and 1 base from J, with 14 bases between. The CDR3 sequence is 16 residues long. The CDR3 protein is CASSFTWGLGTDTQYF. For the CDR3, the DNA is TGTGCCAGCAGCTTTACTTGGGGTCTCGGCACAGATACGCAGTATTTT.

This clonotype was detected ten times or more. The chain employs TRBV7-2 and TRBJ2-5; D is unresolved. V lost 1 base and J lost 4, with 7 bases in between. The CDR3 extends over 13 amino acids. Germline CDR1 and CDR2: SGHTA and FQGNSA. The CDR3: CASSLVVGETQYF. CDR3 sequence (DNA): TGTGCCAGCAGCTTAGTGGTAGGAGAGACCCAGTACTTC. Full variable domain (outside the CDR3, taken from reference TRBV7-2 and TRBJ2-5): GAGVSQSPSNKVTEKGKDVELRCDPISGHTALYWYRQSLGQGLEFLIYFQGNSAPDKSGLPSDRFSAERTGGSVSTLTIQRTQQEDSAVYLCASSLVVGETQYFGPGTRLLVL.

V and J are TRBV24-1 and TRBJ2-1; a possible D gene is TRBD1 (6 bases). This CDR3 contains 15 residues. Germline assignment: CDR1 KGHDR and CDR2 SFDVKD. Trimming removed 7 bases from V and 8 bases from J, with 20 bases in between. CDR3 protein: CATSALLPEGDEQFF. The CDR3 DNA follows: TGTGCCACCAGCGCCCTGCTCCCCGAGGGGGATGAGCAGTTCTTC.

V and J are TRBV29-1 and TRBJ2-1, with D possibly matching TRBD1 (5 bases). Germline V lookup: CDR1 SQVTM, CDR2 ANQGSEA. The ends were cut back, 5 bases at V and 6 bases at J, with 11 bases in the middle. The CDR3 spans 12 residues. The CDR3 region is CSVLSRANEQFF. The CDR3 nucleotides read TGCAGCGTTCTCTCCAGGGCCAATGAGCAGTTCTTC.

The rearrangement links TRBV20-1 to TRBJ1-1; 7 bases agree with TRBD1. Losses at the gene ends were 5 bases for V and 0 bases for J; bases not matched to a gene: 12. The CDR3 consists of 16 residues. Germline V lookup: CDR1 DFQATT, CDR2 SNEGSKA (reference sequence). CDR3 sequence (DNA): TGCAGTGCTTCACGACAGGGCGTAAAAATGAACACTGAAGCTTTCTTT. As protein: CSASRQGVKMNTEAFF.

This clonotype was found many times. This chain connects TRBV27 to TRBJ2-5; 10 nucleotides align to TRBD1. Trimming removed 3 bases from V and 5 bases from J; junction bases left unmatched: 6. CDR3 length: 15 residues. Germline loops: CDR1 MNHEY, CDR2 SMNVEV (reference sequence). The CDR3 reads CASSLLGTGEETQYF. The CDR3 nucleotides are TGTGCCAGCAGTTTGCTAGGGACAGGGGAGGAGACCCAGTACTTC.

The sample holds many counts of this clonotype. CDR3 residues: CASSLSRGSAPAYNEQFF. The CDR3 DNA follows: TGTGCCAGCAGCTTAAGTCGCGGGAGCGCTCCCGCTTACAATGAGCAGTTCTTC. This chain links TRBV11-1 with TRBJ2-1; the match to TRBD2 covers 7 bases. Trimming took 2 bases from V and 4 from J; bases not matched to a gene: 14. The CDR3 contains 18 residues. Germline V gene sequence: CDR1 SGHAT, CDR2 FQDESV (reference sequence).

This clonotype was detected many times. This chain's CDR3 is CASSHLLAGEADTQYF. In nucleotides, the CDR3 is TGCGCCAGCAGCCACCTACTAGCGGGAGAAGCAGATACGCAGTATTTT. This chain joins TRBV4-1 and TRBJ2-3; 11 bases are a match to TRBD2. There are 16 residues in the CDR3. V shed 3 bases, J shed 4 bases, and the junction held 6 bases outside the gene matches. CDR1 MGHRA and CDR2 YSYEKL come from the germline V gene.

This clonotype was seen many times. The J gene is TRBJ2-5, the V gene TRBV4-3, with D perhaps TRBD2 (6 bases). V gave up 4 bases and J gave up 2 bases, with 8 bases separating them. This CDR3 is built from 13 residues. Germline V gives CDR1 LGHNA, CDR2 YSLEER. The CDR3 reads CASSPGAQETQYF. The CDR3 DNA reads TGCGCCAGCAGCCCGGGAGCGCAAGAGACCCAGTACTTC.